A selection of T cell receptor beta chains follows, all from one sample in a study of T-cell memory formation after mild COVID-19. A single record per CDR3 protein comes from TCRdb applying MiXCR to the 5' RACE reads. The data show approximately 65,000 distinct CDR3 sequences, over 15% seen once. Sequenced input: PBMCs or a T cell subset sorted from them (not recorded which). Receptors were obtained from an adult woman who had mild COVID-19 (a few samples of this study predate the infection). Cell type and time point are not known. The CDR3 runs from the conserved cysteine through the conserved F or W. The D gene is left open where the match is weak. The size entry is marked missing in some rows and otherwise reads once, few, many or a size class.

D,V,J,size,CDR3,DNA
TRBD1,TRBV24-1,TRBJ2-2,few,CATSEPGGLAGELFF,TGTGCCACCAGTGAACCAGGGGGCCTTGCCGGGGAGCTGTTTTTT
TRBD1,TRBV24-1,TRBJ2-1,few,CATSDSGQGQGDEQFF,TGTGCCACCAGTGATTCCGGACAGGGGCAAGGAGATGAGCAGTTCTTC
.,TRBV4-1,TRBJ1-3,.,CASSQLIGHTIYF,TGCGCCAGCAGCCAGCTGATCGGCCACACCATATATTTT
.,TRBV20-1,TRBJ1-1,.,CSARDFQNTEAFF,TGCAGTGCTAGAGATTTCCAGAACACTGAAGCTTTCTTT
.,TRBV4-1,TRBJ2-3,.,CASSQVVADTQYF,TGCGCCAGCAGCCAGGTCGTTGCAGATACGCAGTATTTT
.,TRBV29-1,TRBJ2-2,few,CSVGATGELFF,TGCAGCGTTGGCGCGACCGGGGAGCTGTTTTTT
.,TRBV4-1,TRBJ2-5,few,CASSQGKGGRETQYF,TGCGCCAGCAGCCAAGGCAAAGGGGGGCGAGAGACCCAGTACTTC
.,TRBV27,TRBJ2-1,.,CASSLPPSSYNEQFF,TGTGCCAGCAGCCTCCCCCCCAGCTCCTACAATGAGCAGTTCTTC
TRBD2,TRBV7-8,TRBJ2-1,many,CASTWGGSSYNEQFF,TGTGCCAGCACGTGGGGGGGGAGCTCCTACAATGAGCAGTTCTTC
.,TRBV5-6,TRBJ2-7,few,CASSLVVGMAIYEQYF,TGTGCCAGCAGCTTGGTAGTCGGGATGGCAATTTACGAGCAGTACTTC
.,TRBV7-9,TRBJ1-2,few,CASRVDERDGYTF,TGTGCCAGCAGGGTTGATGAAAGGGATGGCTACACCTTC
.,TRBV12-3/TRBV12-4,TRBJ2-7,few,CASSSSQKLAYEQYF,TGTGCCAGCAGTTCGTCACAGAAGTTGGCCTACGAGCAGTACTTC
.,TRBV7-9,TRBJ2-5,.,CASSSPYVQTQYF,TGTGCCAGCAGCTCTCCCTATGTCCAGACCCAGTACTTC
.,TRBV27,TRBJ2-2,few,CASSLPGHTGELFF,TGTGCCAGCAGTTTACCGGGGCACACCGGGGAGCTGTTTTTT
TRBD2,TRBV12-3/TRBV12-4,TRBJ2-1,many,CASSARIGGDYNEQFF,TGTGCCAGCAGTGCTAGGATTGGGGGGGATTACAATGAGCAGTTCTTC
.,TRBV12-3/TRBV12-4,TRBJ2-5,.,CASSHLLPQETQYF,TGTGCCAGCAGCCACCTCCTACCCCAAGAGACCCAGTACTTC
.,TRBV7-9,TRBJ2-2,few,CASSFPFTTGNTGELFF,TGTGCCAGCAGCTTCCCATTTACGACAGGGAACACCGGGGAGCTGTTTTTT
TRBD2,TRBV29-1,TRBJ2-3,many,CSVADLAGEEYF,TGCAGCGTCGCTGATTTGGCGGGAGAGGAGTATTTT
TRBD1,TRBV30,TRBJ2-3,few,CAWSVGQGDTDTQYF,TGTGCCTGGAGTGTTGGGCAGGGGGACACAGATACGCAGTATTTT
TRBD2,TRBV29-1,TRBJ2-7,.,CSVVDWGTSEQYF,TGCAGCGTGGTGGATTGGGGGACTAGCGAGCAGTACTTC
TRBD2,TRBV5-1,TRBJ2-1,.,CASSLVAGGRDEQFF,TGCGCCAGCAGCTTGGTCGCGGGGGGGCGCGATGAGCAGTTCTTC